Listed below are T cell receptor beta chains from one sample, sequenced in a study of blood T cell repertoires in COVID-19. Some clones are missing from TCRdb's copy, which holds only in-frame ones; the method was immunoSEQ multiplex PCR. The data show roughly 220,000 clones, with about 85% seen just once and about 3% held by the top ten. The sample taken for sequencing was peripheral blood. Receptors were obtained from a man between 50 and 59 years old who had recovered from COVID-19. Both conserved end residues are part of each CDR3. Fields, in order: V gene, D gene, J gene, clone size, CDR3 protein, CDR3 DNA. A D gene is named only where the DNA matches it firmly. Rows give clone size only sometimes, using once, few, many, or a class for an expanded clone.

>TRBV12-3/TRBV12-4|TRBD2|TRBJ2-5|NA
CASSREGETQYF
TGTGCCAGCAGTCGGGAGGGGGAGACCCAGTACTTC
>TRBV9|TRBD2|TRBJ2-2|NA
CASSVVAPGGAGELFF
TGTGCCAGCAGCGTAGTAGCCCCGGGGGGGGCCGGGGAGCTGTTTTTT
>TRBV10-3|NA|TRBJ1-6|NA
CAISDPGRGANSPLHF
TGTGCCATCAGTGACCCCGGGCGGGGGGCAAATTCACCCCTCCACTTT
>TRBV27|NA|TRBJ2-1|NA
CASSLTSLYDEQFF
TGTGCCAGCAGTTTGACTAGTTTGTACGATGAGCAGTTCTTC
>TRBV6-5|NA|TRBJ2-3|once
CASSPGDTQYF
TGTGCCAGCAGCCCAGGGGATACGCAGTATTTT
>TRBV5-1|NA|TRBJ2-2|NA
CASSLVQGTNTGELFF
TGCGCCAGCAGCTTGGTCCAGGGGACGAACACCGGGGAGCTGTTTTTT
>TRBV5-1|TRBD1|TRBJ1-6|NA
CASSEGTGNYSPLHF
TGCGCCAGCAGCGAGGGGACAGGGAATTATTCACCCCTCCACTTT
>TRBV5-1|NA|TRBJ1-1|NA
CASSLAGQNTEAFF
TGCGCCAGCAGCTTGGCCGGTCAGAACACTGAAGCTTTCTTT
>TRBV27|NA|TRBJ2-7|NA
CASSAGVNEQYF
TGTGCCAGCAGTGCAGGGGTTAACGAGCAGTACTTC
>TRBV5-1|TRBD1|TRBJ2-7|NA
CASSPTTGVGNEQYF
TGCGCCAGCAGCCCAACGACAGGGGTTGGGAACGAGCAGTACTTC
>TRBV2|TRBD2|TRBJ2-7|NA
CASSRLAGGYEQYF
TGTGCCAGCAGTCGACTAGCGGGAGGTTACGAGCAGTACTTC
>TRBV30|NA|TRBJ2-3|once
CAWSVGADTQYF
TGTGCCTGGAGTGTCGGTGCAGATACGCAGTATTTT
>TRBV5-7|NA|TRBJ1-1|NA
CASSPRARTGVNTEAFF
TGTGCCAGCAGCCCCCGAGCTCGCACCGGGGTGAACACTGAAGCTTTCTTT
>TRBV19|TRBD1|TRBJ2-7|once
CASSFRQGAGEQYF
TGTGCCAGTAGCTTTCGACAGGGGGCTGGCGAGCAGTACTTC
>TRBV4-2|NA|TRBJ2-5|NA
CASSPPGQGWETQYF
TGTGCCAGCAGCCCGCCTGGGCAGGGTTGGGAGACCCAGTACTTC
>TRBV27|NA|TRBJ2-6|NA
CASSLRGTGANVLTF
TGTGCCAGCAGTTTAAGAGGGACTGGGGCCAACGTCCTGACTTTC
>TRBV3-1/TRBV3-2|NA|TRBJ1-2|once
CASSRGTLGYTF
TGTGCCAGCAGCCGAGGAACATTGGGCTACACCTTC
>TRBV3-1/TRBV3-2|NA|TRBJ2-5|NA
CASSPSPGSTETQYF
TGTGCCAGCAGCCCGAGCCCCGGGAGCACAGAGACCCAGTACTTC
>TRBV6-5|TRBD1|TRBJ2-1|NA
CASSSRGLGNEQFF
TGTGCCAGCAGTTCCAGGGGGCTCGGCAATGAGCAGTTCTTC
>TRBV18|NA|TRBJ2-5|once
CASSPRLGETQYF
TGTGCCAGCTCACCTCGACTAGGCGAGACCCAGTACTTC
>TRBV6-5|NA|TRBJ2-1|NA
CASSYSRASAYNEQFF
TGTGCCAGCAGTTACTCGCGGGCTAGCGCGTACAATGAGCAGTTCTTC
>TRBV19|TRBD1|TRBJ2-7|NA
CASSWTGLDEQYF
TGTGCCAGTAGCTGGACAGGGCTTGACGAGCAGTACTTC
>TRBV18|NA|TRBJ1-1|NA
CASSPLSQGGTEAFF
TGTGCCAGCTCCCCGCTATCACAGGGCGGCACTGAAGCTTTCTTT
>TRBV12-5|TRBD2|TRBJ2-1|NA
CASGTSGLAGGRLNEQFF
TGTGCTAGTGGTACCTCGGGACTAGCGGGAGGACGACTCAATGAGCAGTTCTTC
>TRBV19|TRBD2|TRBJ2-5|NA
CASSIKGLAGGSYQETQYF
TGTGCCAGTAGTATAAAAGGGCTAGCGGGAGGGTCGTACCAAGAGACCCAGTACTTC
>TRBV18|TRBD1|TRBJ2-3|NA
CASSQDRGGPDTQYF
TGTGCCAGCTCTCAGGACAGGGGAGGGCCAGATACGCAGTATTTT
>TRBV29-1|TRBD2|TRBJ2-3|NA
CSVDQESSGGHTDTQYF
TGCAGCGTTGATCAGGAGTCTAGCGGGGGCCACACAGATACGCAGTATTTT
>TRBV19|TRBD1|TRBJ1-5|NA
CASRSTRQGAIGNNQPQHF
TGTGCCAGTCGATCTACGCGACAGGGGGCAATTGGAAACAATCAGCCCCAGCATTTT
>TRBV28|NA|TRBJ1-2|NA
CASSLDLADRVYGYTF
TGTGCCAGCAGTTTAGACCTAGCGGACCGAGTCTATGGCTACACCTTC
>TRBV18|NA|TRBJ2-7|NA
CASSPPSRSAYEQYF
TGTGCCAGCTCACCACCGTCCAGGTCTGCCTACGAGCAGTACTTC
>TRBV7-6|TRBD2|TRBJ2-7|NA
CASSLEAGDDEQYF
TGTGCCAGCAGCTTAGAGGCGGGAGACGACGAGCAGTACTTC
>TRBV6-5|NA|TRBJ2-2|NA
CASRLQGQGELFF
TGTGCCAGCCGTCTCCAGGGGCAAGGGGAGCTGTTTTTT
>TRBV7-9|NA|TRBJ2-1|NA
CASSSNRGGQFF
TGTGCCAGCAGCTCGAACAGGGGGGGACAGTTCTTC
>TRBV19|NA|TRBJ2-2|NA
CASSPQPLASGELFF
TGTGCCAGTAGTCCCCAACCACTAGCTTCCGGGGAGCTGTTTTTT
>TRBV7-9|TRBD1|TRBJ1-2|NA
CASGQGYGYTF
TGTGCCAGCGGACAGGGGTATGGCTACACCTTC
>TRBV7-5|NA|TRBJ1-1|NA
CARSPQGGEAFF
TGTGCCAGAAGTCCACAGGGCGGTGAAGCTTTCTTT
>TRBV5-5|NA|TRBJ2-5|NA
CASSADRSGETQYF
TGTGCCAGCAGCGCGGACAGGAGCGGGGAGACCCAGTACTTC
>TRBV27|NA|TRBJ2-3|NA
CASSSSRSSDTQYF
TGTGCCAGCAGTTCCTCGAGAAGTTCAGATACGCAGTATTTT
>TRBV27|NA|TRBJ2-7|NA
CASSDKSGRDSGEQYF
TGTGCCAGCAGTGATAAATCGGGGAGAGATTCGGGGGAGCAGTACTTC
>TRBV28|NA|TRBJ2-7|NA
CASSQQGTASYEQYF
TGTGCCAGCAGCCAACAGGGAACTGCCTCCTACGAGCAGTACTTC
>TRBV7-2|NA|TRBJ1-5|NA
CASSLQGLSNQPQHF
TGTGCCAGCAGCTTACAGGGCTTAAGCAATCAGCCCCAGCATTTT
>TRBV27|TRBD2|TRBJ2-1|NA
CASSLWGTSNNEQFF
TGTGCCAGCAGTTTATGGGGGACTAGCAACAATGAGCAGTTCTTC
>TRBV28|TRBD1|TRBJ1-2|few
CASSPRAGGRHGYTF
TGTGCCAGCAGCCCTCGGGCAGGGGGCAGACATGGCTACACCTTC
>TRBV11-2|TRBD2|TRBJ2-7|few
CASSLASGKGNHEQYF
TGTGCCAGCAGCTTGGCTAGCGGGAAGGGAAACCACGAGCAGTACTTC
>TRBV7-2|TRBD2|TRBJ2-3|NA
CASSNGRAGSDTQYF
TGTGCCAGCAGCAACGGGAGGGCCGGATCGGATACGCAGTATTTT